A selection of T cell receptor beta chains follows, all from one sample in a study of blood T cell repertoires in COVID-19. Clones were read by immunoSEQ multiplex PCR, and TCRdb kept only the in-frame ones, dropping some. Found here are about 68,000 clones, 85% to 90% of them singletons; the top ten hold roughly 8.2%. The sample taken for sequencing was peripheral blood. The receptors derive from a man over 45 with active COVID-19. Both conserved end residues are part of each CDR3. A D gene is named only where the DNA matches it firmly. Expanded clones are given a class, and other clones once, few, many or no size at all.

cdr3_length	v_call	j_call	clone_size	d_call	cdr3_aa	cdr3_nt
13	TRBV18	TRBJ2-7	NA	NA	CASSPRALYEQYF	TGTGCCAGCTCACCGAGGGCATTATACGAGCAGTACTTC
14	TRBV18	TRBJ1-2	NA	NA	CASSRLGQVGGYTF	TGTGCCAGCTCCCGTCTGGGACAAGTGGGCGGCTACACCTTC
16	TRBV6-1	TRBJ2-1	NA	TRBD2	CASSAGGGRPYNEQFF	TGTGCCAGCAGTGCGGGGGGGGGCCGGCCCTACAATGAGCAGTTCTTC
15	TRBV18	TRBJ1-1	NA	TRBD1	CASSLRDRGDTEAFF	TGTGCCAGCTCCCTCAGGGACAGGGGAGACACTGAAGCTTTCTTT
13	TRBV10-2	TRBJ1-6	few	NA	CASSENKYSPLHF	TGCGCCAGCAGTGAGAACAAGTACTCACCCCTCCACTTT
14	TRBV5-1	TRBJ2-7	NA	NA	CASSLDRLQDEQYF	TGCGCCAGCAGCTTGGACAGGCTTCAGGACGAGCAGTACTTC
12	TRBV30	TRBJ1-5	NA	NA	CAWSTSHQPQHF	TGTGCCTGGAGTACTTCCCATCAGCCCCAGCATTTT
13	TRBV30	TRBJ2-3	NA	TRBD2	CAWSVAGGDTQYF	TGTGCCTGGAGTGTAGCGGGGGGCGATACGCAGTATTTT
12	TRBV7-2	TRBJ1-1	NA	NA	CASSRTGAEAFF	TGTGCCAGCAGCCGGACGGGAGCTGAAGCTTTCTTT
16	TRBV18	TRBJ2-2	NA	TRBD1	CASSPWTGGLIGELFF	TGTGCCAGCTCACCTTGGACAGGGGGATTAATCGGGGAGCTGTTTTTT
15	TRBV7-9	TRBJ1-1	once	NA	CASSARQGARTEAFF	TGTGCCAGCAGCGCCCGACAAGGGGCTCGGACTGAAGCTTTCTTT
13	TRBV5-1	TRBJ2-5	NA	NA	CASSFITEETQYF	TGCGCCAGCAGCTTCATAACAGAAGAGACCCAGTACTTC
15	TRBV10-3	TRBJ1-1	NA	TRBD1	CAISESSWTGGLAFF	TGTGCCATCAGTGAGTCGTCATGGACAGGGGGCTTAGCTTTCTTT
17	TRBV15	TRBJ1-5	NA	TRBD1	CATSSLTGGLSNQPQHF	TGTGCCACCAGCAGCCTAACAGGGGGCCTTAGCAATCAGCCCCAGCATTTT
13	TRBV6-5	TRBJ1-4	NA	TRBD1	CASRDRSSEKLFF	TGTGCCAGCCGGGACAGGAGCTCTGAAAAACTGTTTTTT
15	TRBV6-5	TRBJ1-6	NA	TRBD1	CASSYSGTGNSPLHF	TGTGCCAGCAGTTACTCTGGGACAGGGAATTCACCCCTCCACTTT
12	TRBV7-2	TRBJ1-4	NA	NA	CASSLTTEVLFF	TGTGCCAGCAGCTTAACGACAGAGGTACTGTTTTTT
15	TRBV18	TRBJ1-1	NA	NA	CASSPRQGWNTEAFF	TGTGCCAGCTCACCACGGCAGGGCTGGAACACTGAAGCTTTCTTT
14	TRBV6-5	TRBJ2-7	NA	NA	CASSYALTTYEQYF	TGTGCCAGCAGTTATGCCCTGACAACCTACGAGCAGTACTTC
13	TRBV5-1	TRBJ1-1	NA	NA	CASSVTRNTEAFF	TGCGCCAGCAGCGTTACAAGGAACACTGAAGCTTTCTTT
16	TRBV7-2	TRBJ2-3	NA	TRBD2	CASSLVMVAGGPEEYF	TGTGCCAGCAGCTTAGTCATGGTAGCGGGGGGCCCCGAAGAGTATTTT
16	TRBV11-2	TRBJ2-5	large	NA	CASSLVDGGAGKTQYF	TGTGCCAGCAGCTTAGTGGACGGTGGTGCGGGGAAGACCCAGTACTTC
16	TRBV12-1	TRBJ1-6	NA	NA	CASSFVGQGDNSPLHF	TGTGCCAGCAGCTTTGTGGGGCAGGGTGATAATTCACCCCTCCACTTT
11	TRBV2	TRBJ1-2	NA	NA	CASSADSGYTF	TGTGCCAGCAGTGCAGACAGTGGCTACACCTTC
15	TRBV2	TRBJ2-5	NA	TRBD2	CASKRTSGSLETQYF	TGTGCCAGCAAGCGGACTAGCGGGTCATTGGAGACCCAGTACTTC
11	TRBV20-1	TRBJ2-1	NA	NA	CSAQPTGEQFF	TGCAGTGCTCAACCCACAGGGGAGCAGTTCTTC
17	TRBV5-1	TRBJ2-5	NA	TRBD2	CASSSMGAGGPQETQYF	TGCGCCAGCAGCTCGATGGGGGCGGGGGGCCCGCAAGAGACCCAGTACTTC
17	TRBV5-1	TRBJ2-3	NA	TRBD2	CASSQGTSGGATDTQYF	TGCGCCAGCAGCCAAGGGACTAGCGGGGGGGCGACAGATACGCAGTATTTT
17	TRBV7-3	TRBJ2-3	NA	TRBD1	CASSLTATGASTDTQYF	TGTGCCAGCAGCTTAACGGCGACAGGGGCTAGCACAGATACGCAGTATTTT
16	TRBV6-5	TRBJ2-1	NA	NA	CASSSRTSRSYNEQFF	TGTGCCAGCAGTTCCAGGACTTCGCGCTCCTACAATGAGCAGTTCTTC
14	TRBV7-2	TRBJ2-3	NA	NA	CASSPGLNTDTQYF	TGTGCCAGCAGCCCCGGACTGAACACAGATACGCAGTATTTT
13	TRBV2	TRBJ2-5	NA	NA	CASSIFKEGTQYF	TGTGCCAGCAGCATCTTTAAGGAGGGGACCCAGTACTTC
16	TRBV7-2	TRBJ2-5	NA	TRBD2	CASSLAASGGQETQYF	TGTGCCAGCAGCTTAGCGGCCAGCGGGGGCCAAGAGACCCAGTACTTC
15	TRBV7-7	TRBJ2-2	NA	NA	CASSLKLTDTGELFF	TGTGCCAGCAGCTTAAAGCTCACAGACACCGGGGAGCTGTTTTTT
16	TRBV5-1	TRBJ1-3	NA	TRBD1	CASSHQGQGAGNTIYF	TGCGCCAGCAGCCACCAAGGACAGGGGGCAGGAAACACCATATATTTT
16	TRBV5-1	TRBJ1-1	NA	NA	CASSFGSLGGNTEAFF	TGCGCCAGCAGCTTCGGGTCATTGGGGGGGAACACTGAAGCTTTCTTT
11	TRBV30	TRBJ1-4	once	NA	CAWSGLEKLFF	TGTGCCTGGAGCGGACTCGAAAAACTGTTTTTT
15	TRBV7-2	TRBJ2-2	NA	TRBD1	CASSFTGGATGELFF	TGTGCCAGCAGCTTCACAGGGGGCGCGACCGGGGAGCTGTTTTTT
15	TRBV5-1	TRBJ1-4	NA	TRBD1	CASSLAGTGGEKLFF	TGCGCCAGCAGCTTGGCCGGGACAGGGGGTGAAAAACTGTTTTTT
15	TRBV11-2	TRBJ2-7	NA	TRBD1	CASSLDGTGLLEQYF	TGTGCCAGCAGCTTAGATGGGACAGGGCTGTTAGAGCAGTACTTC
13	TRBV14	TRBJ2-7	NA	TRBD1	CASSYQTGYEQYF	TGTGCCAGCAGCTATCAGACAGGGTATGAGCAGTACTTC
13	TRBV15	TRBJ2-1	once	NA	CATSRPLSGEQFF	TGTGCCACCAGCAGACCACTAAGCGGTGAGCAGTTCTTC